These 12 T cell receptor beta chains were all obtained from the same sample, sequenced in a study of cytomegalovirus exposure and HLA in healthy donors. PCR amplification relied on 60 Vbeta primers (plus 13 Jbeta primers). Sequenced by immunoSEQ multiplex PCR; TCRdb stores in-frame clones only, minus some. The table lists roughly 110,000 clones, about 76% of them singletons, with under 8% in the top ten. The source material was PBMCs. The receptors stem from a woman aged 50 to 60 in good health and CMV-seropositive.

The chain employs TRBV4-1 and TRBJ2-1, with a weak D call TRBD2 (6 bases). The CDR3 runs 16 residues. V gave up 5 bases and J gave up 0 bases, with 14 bases separating them. Looked up from germline, CDR1 is MGHRA and CDR2 is YSYEKL. CDR3 loop: CASSSQRASSYNEQFF. In DNA, the CDR3 is TGCGCCAGCAGCTCCCAGCGGGCGAGCTCCTACAATGAGCAGTTCTTC.

This clone showed up just a few times. V and J are TRBV7-9 and TRBJ2-1; possibly TRBD1 for D (6 bases). CDR1 and CDR2 from the germline V gene are SEHNR and FQNEAQ (reference sequence). The ends were cut back, 5 bases at V and 11 bases at J, with 13 bases in the middle. This CDR3 region has 12 residues. CDR3 protein: CASSGQGLKQFF. For the CDR3, the DNA is TGTGCCAGCAGCGGGCAGGGGTTAAAGCAGTTCTTC.

This clone occurred a few times. The CDR3 coding sequence is TGCGCCAGCAGCCAAGCGGAGCAGATGAACACTGAAGCTTTCTTT. Protein sequence: CASSQAEQMNTEAFF. The rearrangement uses TRBV4-1 and TRBJ1-1; D is unresolved. Germline assignment: CDR1 MGHRA and CDR2 YSYEKL. This CDR3 comprises 15 residues. Trimming removed 1 base at V and 0 bases at J, with 9 bases between.

The V gene is TRBV2, the J gene TRBJ2-6, with D unresolved. V dropped 9 bases and J dropped 0 bases, with 12 bases sitting between them. The CDR3 sequence is 15 residues long. Germline V gene data show CDR1 as SNHLY and CDR2 as FYNNEI. The CDR3 region is CASSIYSSGANVLTF. The CDR3 region has the DNA TGTGCCAGTTCAATTTACAGCTCTGGGGCCAACGTCCTGACTTTC.

The chain carries TRBV5-1 and TRBJ1-1; no clear D gene. CDR1 is SGHRS and CDR2 is YFSETQ in the germline V gene. The CDR3 covers 15 residues. V was clipped by 0 bases and J by 1 base, with 10 bases between them. DNA for the CDR3: TGCGCCAGCAGCTTGGACGGAAGGAGGAACACTGAAGCTTTCTTT. The encoded protein is CASSLDGRRNTEAFF.

The genes are TRBV7-2 and TRBJ2-7, with 8 positions matching TRBD1. V lost 5 bases, J lost 5 bases, and 11 bases stayed unmatched. CDR1 and CDR2 from the germline V gene are SGHTA and FQGNSA. This CDR3 is built from 15 residues. The CDR3, as DNA: TGTGCCAGCAGCCTGGGGCCAGGGGGCTTGAACGAGCAGTACTTC. It translates to CASSLGPGGLNEQYF.

V gene TRBV29-1 combines with J gene TRBJ2-7; 7 bases match TRBD1. The CDR3 contains 14 residues. With 3 bases clipped from V and 2 bases from J, the junction kept 7 bases outside the gene matches. Germline V lookup: CDR1 SQVTM, CDR2 ANQGSEA. CDR3 protein: CSVEPRDSPYEQYF. CDR3 in DNA: TGCAGCGTTGAGCCCCGGGACAGTCCCTACGAGCAGTACTTC.

This clone was counted between two and nine times. CDR3 residues: CASSVGNRIVTEAFF. As DNA, the CDR3 is TGTGCCAGCAGCGTAGGGAACAGGATAGTCACTGAAGCTTTCTTT. This chain connects TRBV9 to TRBJ1-1; D might be TRBD1 (5 bases). V was cut by 0 bases and J by 4 bases, with 13 bases left in between. Germline V gene lookup returns CDR1 SGDLS and CDR2 YYNGEE. The CDR3 spans 15 residues.

This clone was counted only a few times. The chain employs TRBV6-5 and TRBJ2-3; maybe TRBD1 (6 bases). Germline V gives CDR1 MNHEY, CDR2 SVGAGI. V was trimmed by 8 bases and J by 2 bases, leaving 11 bases between them. This CDR3 is 13 amino acids long. In nucleotides, the CDR3 is TGTGCCAGCTGGGGGCGTGACACAGATACGCAGTATTTT. Its translation: CASWGRDTDTQYF.

This clone was recorded once. The CDR3 here is CASSAIGGRNEKLFF. In DNA form, the CDR3 reads TGCGCCAGCAGCGCCATAGGGGGCAGGAATGAAAAACTGTTTTTT. The chain has TRBV5-1 and TRBJ1-4, with 7 nucleotides matching TRBD1. With 4 bases clipped from V and 5 bases from J, the junction kept 8 bases outside the gene matches. This CDR3 contains 15 residues. The germline gives CDR1 SGHRS, CDR2 YFSETQ. Full variable domain (outside the CDR3, taken from reference TRBV5-1 and TRBJ1-4): KAGVTQTPRYLIKTRGQQVTLSCSPISGHRSVSWYQQTPGQGLQFLFEYFSETQRNKGNFPGRFSGRQFSNSRSEMNVSTLELGDSALYLCASSAIGGRNEKLFFGSGTQLSVL.

The chain couples TRBV5-8 to TRBJ2-1, with a tentative D call TRBD2 (7 bases). Germline assignment: CDR1 SGHTS and CDR2 YDEGEE. The CDR3 spans 15 residues. Trimming stripped 2 bases from V and 4 bases from J, with 13 bases between. The CDR3 protein is CASSFGGGLYNEQFF. The CDR3 bases are TGTGCCAGCAGCTTTGGGGGGGGCCTTTACAATGAGCAGTTCTTC.

The genes are TRBV9 and TRBJ2-7; perhaps TRBD2 as D (6 bases). The CDR3 has 14 residues. V shed 4 bases and J shed 0 bases, with 11 bases lying between them. The germline V gene encodes CDR1 SGDLS and CDR2 YYNGEE. Written as DNA, the CDR3 is TGTGCCAGCAGCATCCTGGACTACTCCTACGAGCAGTACTTC. Translated, it gives CASSILDYSYEQYF. Variable domain in full (rest from reference TRBV9 and TRBJ2-7): DSGVTQTPKHLITATGQRVTLRCSPRSGDLSVYWYQQSLDQGLQFLIQYYNGEERAKGNILERFSAQQFPDLHSELNLSSLELGDSALYFCASSILDYSYEQYFGPGTRLTVT.